There are a few counts of the clone carrying this TCR beta chain. These data originate in a study of spatial heterogeneity in lung cancer. On the study more broadly: Where present, follow-up PBMC were sequenced a median of roughly 26 months after resection.

TCR cDNA molecules each carried a unique molecular identifier. TCRdb called the 5' RACE reads again in MiXCR, with one record for every CDR3 protein. The table includes 110,000 or so distinct CDR3 sequences, more than 10% detected once. Regarding time point: blood at routine non-recurrence follow-up after resection. Frozen PBMC, nontumor lung or tumor provided whole RNA, which was sequenced unsorted. J gave up 0 bases and V 1 base, and 5 bases lay outside the gene matches. This CDR3 is built from 17 residues. Germline V gene data show CDR1 as MNHEY and CDR2 as SMNVEV (reference sequence). Sequencing was performed on PBMCs, taken at follow-up. V gene TRBV27 combines with J gene TRBJ1-1; 10 nucleotides agree with TRBD1. The TCR comes from a female donor with early-stage non-small cell lung cancer. This CDR3 is CASSLLGTGVMNTEAFF. In DNA, the CDR3 is TGTGCCAGCAGTTTATTGGGGACAGGGGTGATGAACACTGAAGCTTTCTTT.